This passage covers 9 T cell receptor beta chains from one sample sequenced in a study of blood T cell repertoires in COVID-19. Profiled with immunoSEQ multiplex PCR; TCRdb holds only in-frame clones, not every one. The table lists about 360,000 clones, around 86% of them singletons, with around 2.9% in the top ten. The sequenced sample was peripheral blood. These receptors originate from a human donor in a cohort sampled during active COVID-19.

CDR3 residues: CSASLAGGRWETQYF. CDR3 coding DNA: TGCAGTGCTAGTTTAGCGGGGGGGCGTTGGGAGACCCAGTACTTC. The chain employs TRBV20-1 and TRBJ2-5; 11 bases agree with TRBD2. Trimming removed 3 bases from V and 5 bases from J; junction bases left unmatched: 8. This CDR3 has 15 amino acids. The germline V gene encodes CDR1 DFQATT and CDR2 SNEGSKA (reference sequence).

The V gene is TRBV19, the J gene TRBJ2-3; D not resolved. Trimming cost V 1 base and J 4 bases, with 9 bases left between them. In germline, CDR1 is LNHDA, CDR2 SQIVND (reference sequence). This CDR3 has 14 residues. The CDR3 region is CASSIVRGADTQYF. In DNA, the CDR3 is TGTGCCAGTAGTATAGTTCGCGGAGCAGATACGCAGTATTTT.

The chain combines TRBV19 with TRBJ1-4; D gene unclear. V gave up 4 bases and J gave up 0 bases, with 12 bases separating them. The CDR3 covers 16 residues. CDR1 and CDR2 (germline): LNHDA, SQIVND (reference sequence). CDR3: CASSKQTAATNEKLFF. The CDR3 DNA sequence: TGTGCCAGTAGTAAGCAAACAGCCGCAACTAATGAAAAACTGTTTTTT.

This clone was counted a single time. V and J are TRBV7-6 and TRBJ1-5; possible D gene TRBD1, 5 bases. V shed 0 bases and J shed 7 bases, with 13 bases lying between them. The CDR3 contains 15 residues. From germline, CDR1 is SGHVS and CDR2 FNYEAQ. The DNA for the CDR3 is TGTGCCAGCAGCTTAGCCTTGACAGAGAGACAGCCCCAGCATTTT. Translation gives CASSLALTERQPQHF.

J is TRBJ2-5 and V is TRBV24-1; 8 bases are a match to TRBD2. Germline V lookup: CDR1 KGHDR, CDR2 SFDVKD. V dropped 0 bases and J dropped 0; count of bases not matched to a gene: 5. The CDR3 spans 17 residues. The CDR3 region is CATSDLSRGGNQETQYF. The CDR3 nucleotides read TGTGCCACCAGTGATTTGTCGCGCGGGGGGAACCAAGAGACCCAGTACTTC.

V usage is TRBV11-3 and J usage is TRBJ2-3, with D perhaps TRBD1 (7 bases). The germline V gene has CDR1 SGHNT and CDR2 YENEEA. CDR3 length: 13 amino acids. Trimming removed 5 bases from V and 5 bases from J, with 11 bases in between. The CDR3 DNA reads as TGTGCCAGCAGCCCGCAGGGGGGAGATACGCAGTATTTT. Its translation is CASSPQGGDTQYF.

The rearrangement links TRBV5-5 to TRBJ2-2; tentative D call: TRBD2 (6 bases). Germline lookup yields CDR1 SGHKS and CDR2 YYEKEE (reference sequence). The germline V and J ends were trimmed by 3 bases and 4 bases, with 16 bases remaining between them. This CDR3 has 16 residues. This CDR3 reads CASSSPGLALTGELFF. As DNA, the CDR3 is TGTGCCAGCAGCTCCCCGGGGCTAGCGCTCACCGGGGAGCTGTTTTTT.

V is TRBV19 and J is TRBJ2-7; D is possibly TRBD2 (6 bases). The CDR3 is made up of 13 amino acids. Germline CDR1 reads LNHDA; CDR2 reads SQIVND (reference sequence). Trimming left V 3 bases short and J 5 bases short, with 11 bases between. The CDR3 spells CASSIYPGDEQYF. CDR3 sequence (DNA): TGTGCCAGTAGTATTTACCCGGGGGACGAGCAGTACTTC.

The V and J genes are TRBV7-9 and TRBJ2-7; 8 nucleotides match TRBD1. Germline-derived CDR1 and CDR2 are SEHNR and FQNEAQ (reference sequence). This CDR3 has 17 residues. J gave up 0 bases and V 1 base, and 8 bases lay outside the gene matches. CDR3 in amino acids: CASSLVKRTGLSYEQYF. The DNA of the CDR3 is TGTGCCAGCAGCTTAGTAAAACGGACAGGGCTCTCCTACGAGCAGTACTTC.